These 13 T cell receptor beta chains came from one sample sequenced in a study of control samples from healthy donors and cancer patients. TCRdb's copy holds only in-frame clones and misses some; the assay was immunoSEQ multiplex PCR. This sample yields about 160,000 clones, of which roughly 90% are seen a single time; 0.55% to 0.7% belongs to the top ten. Sample: blood. All receptors derive from a woman aged 25 to 39 in good health.

This chain's CDR3 is CASSRLPLSGNTIYF. The DNA for the CDR3 is TGTGCCAGCAGCCGCCTGCCGCTCTCTGGAAACACCATATATTTT. The J gene is TRBJ1-3, the V gene TRBV11-2; D not resolved. Per the germline V gene, CDR1 is SGHAT and CDR2 is FQNNGV. This CDR3 has 15 residues. Deletions cut 5 bases from V and 0 bases from J, with 11 bases between.

V usage is TRBV6-5 and J usage is TRBJ2-1; tentative D call: TRBD1 (6 bases). There are 13 residues in the CDR3. Germline V CDR1 and CDR2: MNHEY, SVGAGI. V lost 4 bases, J lost 3 bases, and 7 bases lay in between. The CDR3 region has the DNA TGTGCCAGCAGTTCGGACAGCTACAATGAGCAGTTCTTC. Its translation is CASSSDSYNEQFF.

This clone showed up just a few times. The chain recombines TRBV6-6 with TRBJ2-7; D remains ambiguous. The CDR3 extends over 14 amino acids. V shed 2 bases and J shed 3 bases, with 11 bases lying between them. Germline assignment: CDR1 MNHNY and CDR2 SVGAGI (reference sequence). The CDR3 DNA sequence: TGTGCCAGCAGTTACGAAATCCGACTCTACGAGCAGTACTTC. This sequence encodes CASSYEIRLYEQYF.

The V call is TRBV4-1, the J call TRBJ2-4, with a tentative D call TRBD1 (6 bases). The ends were cut back, 2 bases at V and 1 base at J, with 12 bases in the middle. Germline CDR1 reads MGHRA; CDR2 reads YSYEKL. CDR3 length equals 16 residues. In DNA, the CDR3 is TGCGCCAGCAGCCAACGACAGGTTGGGGCCAAAAACATTCAGTACTTC. Protein product: CASSQRQVGAKNIQYF.

The rearrangement joins TRBV5-4 to TRBJ2-7; D is possibly TRBD1 (5 bases). The CDR3 loop spans 13 amino acids. Germline-derived CDR1 and CDR2 are SGHNT and YYREEE (reference sequence). V was pared by 10 bases and J by 0 bases, with 14 bases between. CDR3 sequence reads: CALGQGNSYEQYF. DNA for the CDR3: TGTGCCCTGGGGCAGGGTAACTCCTACGAGCAGTACTTC.

In this sample, this clone turned up once. The chain is built from TRBV28 and TRBJ2-1, with 9 positions matching TRBD2. Germline lookup yields CDR1 MDHEN and CDR2 SYDVKM. The CDR3 extends over 16 amino acids. With 1 base clipped from V and 7 bases from J, the junction kept 8 bases outside the gene matches. Here the CDR3 reads CASSLFSSGTRNEQFF. The CDR3 DNA sequence: TGTGCCAGCAGTTTATTTTCTAGCGGGACGAGGAATGAGCAGTTCTTC.

This chain links TRBV28 with TRBJ2-2; D unclear. V dropped 7 bases and J dropped 1 base, with 10 bases sitting between them. From germline, CDR1 is MDHEN and CDR2 SYDVKM. The CDR3 runs 14 residues. The CDR3 protein is CASIIDKNTGELFF. The CDR3 DNA is TGTGCCAGCATCATAGACAAGAACACCGGGGAGCTGTTTTTT.

The chain joins TRBV5-1 to TRBJ2-7; D is perhaps TRBD2 (6 bases). Germline loops: CDR1 SGHRS, CDR2 YFSETQ. V lost 2 bases, J lost 4 bases, and 16 bases lay in between. The CDR3 contains 15 residues. This CDR3 reads CASSFGTGSGYEQYF. In DNA form, the CDR3 reads TGCGCCAGCAGCTTCGGGACGGGGAGCGGGTACGAGCAGTACTTC.

The chain recombines TRBV7-2 with TRBJ2-5; 11 bases align to TRBD1. CDR3 length equals 14 residues. Per germline, CDR1 SGHTA and CDR2 FQGNSA. The V gene end was trimmed by 5 bases and the J gene end by 2 bases; junction bases not matched to a gene: 1. The CDR3 sequence is CASSRDRGQETQYF. In DNA form, the CDR3 reads TGTGCCAGCAGCCGGGACAGGGGGCAAGAGACCCAGTACTTC.

CDR3 region: CASRGGTSDTGELFF. The CDR3 DNA is TGTGCCAGCCGAGGCGGGACTAGCGACACCGGGGAGCTGTTTTTT. The rearrangement joins TRBV2 to TRBJ2-2, with 10 bases identical to TRBD2. V was pared by 8 bases and J by 3 bases, with 6 bases of the junction left unmatched. The CDR3 is 15 amino acids. Germline-derived CDR1 and CDR2 are SNHLY and FYNNEI.

This clone was detected once. The chain uses TRBV6-5 and TRBJ1-6, with unresolved D. Germline CDR1 MNHEY, CDR2 SVGAGI. This CDR3 spans 15 amino acids. Deletions cut 10 bases from V and 7 bases from J, with 20 bases between. CDR3 sequence: CATQMNRGRNSPLHF. The CDR3 nucleotides read TGTGCCACTCAAATGAACCGCGGAAGAAATTCACCCCTCCACTTT.

The chain carries TRBV18 and TRBJ1-2; D ambiguous. There are 15 residues in the CDR3. V lost 8 bases and J lost 4, with 20 bases in between. CDR1 is KGHSH and CDR2 is LQKENI in the germline V gene. The CDR3 DNA sequence: TGTGCCAGCAGCTACAGCAGTCGGGAGTTCTATGGCTACACCTTC. Its translation is CASSYSSREFYGYTF.

V usage is TRBV6-2 or TRBV6-3 and J usage is TRBJ2-7; D not resolved. CDR3 length equals 14 residues. Germline V lookup: CDR1 MNHEY, CDR2 SVGEGT. V dropped 6 bases and J dropped 6 bases, with 18 bases sitting between them. CDR3 in amino acids: CASSLVGPPGEQYF. The CDR3 DNA sequence: TGTGCCAGCAGCCTAGTTGGGCCCCCGGGCGAGCAGTACTTC.